Presented here are 17 T cell receptor beta chains from one specimen sequenced in a study of blood T cell repertoires in COVID-19. Some clones are missing from TCRdb's copy, which holds only in-frame ones; the method was immunoSEQ multiplex PCR. This repertoire shows around 100,000 clones, about 74% found once; its top ten account for 3% to 4.5%. Sequenced: peripheral blood. These receptors were obtained from a man aged 70-80 years with COVID-19, enrolled during active disease.

This clone was picked up one time. This sequence joins TRBV12-3 or TRBV12-4 and TRBJ2-7; D is ambiguous. The V and J ends lost 2 bases and 3 bases respectively, with 5 bases between them. This CDR3 comprises 12 residues. The CDR3 loop reads CASSLLGYEQYF. The CDR3 DNA reads as TGTGCCAGCAGTTTACTCGGCTACGAGCAGTACTTC.

The J gene is TRBJ1-2, the V gene TRBV30, with D possibly matching TRBD1 (5 bases). Germline-derived CDR1 and CDR2 are GTSNPN and SVGIG (reference sequence). The CDR3 sequence is 15 residues long. V was shortened by 1 base and J by 2 bases, with 14 bases between the two germline ends. This CDR3 is CAWSAPGGLNYGYTF. CDR3 sequence (DNA): TGTGCCTGGAGTGCCCCGGGGGGGTTAAACTATGGCTACACCTTC.

J is TRBJ2-3 and V is TRBV18, with 7 nucleotides matching TRBD2. From germline, CDR1 is KGHSH and CDR2 LQKENI. Unmatched junction bases numbered 7, after V lost 2 bases and J lost 2 bases. The CDR3 runs 16 residues. CDR3 protein: CASSPNPSGSTDTQYF. As DNA, the CDR3 is TGTGCCAGCTCACCAAACCCTAGCGGATCCACAGATACGCAGTATTTT.

V usage is TRBV5-4 and J usage is TRBJ2-7, with TRBD2 identical over 9 bases. The CDR3 consists of 15 residues. Germline V gives CDR1 SGHNT, CDR2 YYREEE (reference sequence). V gave up 5 bases and J gave up 0 bases; unmatched junction bases: 6. The CDR3 loop reads CASSVAGESSYEQYF. In nucleotides, the CDR3 is TGTGCCAGCAGTGTAGCGGGAGAAAGCTCCTACGAGCAGTACTTC.

This rearrangement joins TRBV9 to TRBJ2-2, with D possibly matching TRBD2 (5 bases). This CDR3 region has 15 residues. Trimming cost V 0 bases and J 5 bases, with 11 bases left between them. Germline values: CDR1 SGDLS, CDR2 YYNGEE. CDR3 bases: TGTGCCAGCAGCGTAGTTCCGGGATGGACCGGGGAGCTGTTTTTT. Translation: CASSVVPGWTGELFF.

The genes are TRBV6-6 and TRBJ1-1; D is undetermined. The CDR3 length is 14 residues. Trimming took off 2 bases at V and 2 bases at J, with 9 bases between the two ends. The germline V gene has CDR1 MNHNY and CDR2 SVGAGI (reference sequence). CDR3 loop: CASSYQRINTEAFF. Written as DNA, the CDR3 is TGTGCCAGCAGTTACCAGCGGATAAACACTGAAGCTTTCTTT.

The gene calls are TRBV28 and TRBJ2-6; a weak D match, TRBD1 (6 bases). Trimming stripped 4 bases from V and 0 bases from J, with 22 bases between. The germline V gene has CDR1 MDHEN and CDR2 SYDVKM. The CDR3 is 20 amino acids. The DNA of the CDR3 is TGTGCCAGCAGTTCACACCGGTACACAGGGAATCCCTCTGGGGCCAACGTCCTGACTTTC. It specifies CASSSHRYTGNPSGANVLTF.

This clone was seen a few times. The genes are TRBV7-2 and TRBJ2-7, with D tentatively TRBD2 (6 bases). The ends were cut back, 5 bases at V and 2 bases at J, with 10 bases in the middle. The CDR3 is 13 amino acids. The V gene's germline CDR1 is SGHTA and CDR2 FQGNSA. The chain's CDR3 is CASSSGPTYEQYF. CDR3 coding DNA: TGTGCCAGCAGCAGCGGGCCAACCTACGAGCAGTACTTC.

V is TRBV6-1 and J is TRBJ1-6, with a possible D match to TRBD1 (5 bases). The CDR3 loop spans 16 amino acids. The V gene lost 0 bases and the J gene lost 10 bases, with 16 bases spanning the gap. CDR1 MNHNS and CDR2 SASEGT come from the germline V gene. CDR3 residues: CASSEAGLRTGSPLHF. For the CDR3, the DNA is TGTGCCAGCAGTGAAGCGGGACTCCGAACAGGCTCACCCCTCCACTTT.

The V and J genes are TRBV3-1 (or the pseudogene TRBV3-2) and TRBJ2-7, with 7 bases fitting TRBD1. The CDR3 extends over 15 amino acids. Trimming took 1 base from V and 3 from J; bases not matched to a gene: 6. Germline CDR1 is LGHDT and CDR2 is YNNKEL (reference sequence). CDR3 coding DNA: TGTGCCAGCAGCCAAGCGCCGGGACAGCTCTACGAGCAGTACTTC. Amino acids: CASSQAPGQLYEQYF.

The rearrangement uses TRBV7-9 and TRBJ2-7, with D possibly TRBD1 on 6 matching bases. The germline V and J ends were trimmed by 4 bases and 5 bases, with 12 bases remaining between them. This CDR3 has 13 residues. Germline V gene lookup returns CDR1 SEHNR and CDR2 FQNEAQ (reference sequence). This chain's CDR3 is CASSSTGFNEQYF. The CDR3 DNA reads TGTGCCAGCAGCTCGACAGGTTTTAACGAGCAGTACTTC.

This clone was detected many times. The chain joins TRBV18 to TRBJ2-7; 10 nucleotides align to TRBD2. The CDR3 sequence is 17 residues long. Looked up from germline, CDR1 is KGHSH and CDR2 is LQKENI. Trimming removed 2 bases from V and 0 bases from J; junction bases left unmatched: 7. CDR3 in amino acids: CASSPTLASGSSYEQYF. DNA of the CDR3: TGTGCCAGCTCACCAACGCTGGCTAGCGGGAGCTCCTACGAGCAGTACTTC.

The chain links TRBV6-6 to TRBJ1-5; 12 bases line up with TRBD1. The V segment lost 3 bases and the J segment 6 bases; nucleotides outside the gene matches: 3. CDR1 is MNHNY, CDR2 SVGAGI, per germline (reference sequence). This CDR3 region has 15 residues. The CDR3 protein is CASSYGTGGPQPQHF. The DNA for the CDR3 is TGTGCCAGCAGTTATGGGACAGGGGGCCCTCAGCCCCAGCATTTT.

V is TRBV7-9 and J is TRBJ2-5; 8 bases map to TRBD2. Germline V lookup: CDR1 SEHNR, CDR2 FQNEAQ (reference sequence). The CDR3 consists of 14 residues. V was pared by 5 bases and J by 4 bases, with 6 bases of the junction left unmatched. The CDR3 reads CASSPWTSTETQYF. The CDR3, as DNA: TGTGCCAGCAGCCCGTGGACTAGCACAGAGACCCAGTACTTC.

The rearrangement joins TRBV4-2 to TRBJ2-7; D gene ambiguous. Germline V lookup: CDR1 LGHNA, CDR2 YNFKEQ. CDR3 length: 15 amino acids. V lost 4 bases and J 0 bases, leaving 13 bases between the germline ends. The CDR3 sequence is CASSRAVGGSYEQYF. DNA of the CDR3: TGTGCCAGCAGCCGAGCTGTAGGCGGCTCCTACGAGCAGTACTTC.

The genes are TRBV5-4 and TRBJ2-5, with D tentatively TRBD1 (5 bases). The CDR3 has 15 residues. Germline values: CDR1 SGHNT, CDR2 YYREEE (reference sequence). Trimming stripped 3 bases from V and 1 base from J, with 13 bases between. As DNA, the CDR3 is TGTGCCAGCAGCTCGAGATTAGGGGCCCAAGAGACCCAGTACTTC. Translation gives CASSSRLGAQETQYF.

V is TRBV28 and J is TRBJ2-7, with 8 bases that match TRBD1. The ends lost 8 bases at V and 1 base at J; junction bases unmatched: 7. CDR1 and CDR2 from the germline V gene are MDHEN and SYDVKM. The CDR3 runs to 14 residues. CDR3 in DNA: TGTGCCAGCGTTCCTGGGACAGGTTCCTACGAGCAGTACTTC. This gives the protein CASVPGTGSYEQYF.